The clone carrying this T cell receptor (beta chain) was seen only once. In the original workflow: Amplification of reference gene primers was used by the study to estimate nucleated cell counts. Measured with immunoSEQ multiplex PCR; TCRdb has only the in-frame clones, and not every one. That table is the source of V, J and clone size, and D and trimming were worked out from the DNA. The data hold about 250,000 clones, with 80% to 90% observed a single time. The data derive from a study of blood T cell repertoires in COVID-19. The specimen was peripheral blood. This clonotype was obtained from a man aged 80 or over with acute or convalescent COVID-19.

The CDR3 bases are TGTGCCAGTAATTCGGGGAGTGGCGAGCAGTACTTC. It encodes CASNSGSGEQYF. The chain joins TRBV19 to TRBJ2-7; D is possibly TRBD2 (5 bases). The CDR3 runs 12 residues. CDR1 is LNHDA, CDR2 SQIVND, per germline (reference sequence). Trimming stripped 7 bases from V and 6 bases from J, with 13 bases between.